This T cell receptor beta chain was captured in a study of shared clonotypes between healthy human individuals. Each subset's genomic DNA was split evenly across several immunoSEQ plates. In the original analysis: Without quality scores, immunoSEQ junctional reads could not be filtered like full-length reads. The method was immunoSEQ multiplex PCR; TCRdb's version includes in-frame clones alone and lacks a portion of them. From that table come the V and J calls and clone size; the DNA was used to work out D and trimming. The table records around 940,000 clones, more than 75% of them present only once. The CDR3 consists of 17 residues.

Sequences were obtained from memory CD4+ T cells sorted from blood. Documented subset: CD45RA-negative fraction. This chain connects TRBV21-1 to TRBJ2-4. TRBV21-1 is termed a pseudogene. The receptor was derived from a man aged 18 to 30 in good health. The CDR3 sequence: CASSKGIGGSDKNIQYF. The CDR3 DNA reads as TGTGCCAGCAGCAAAGGGATCGGGGGCTCGGACAAAAACATTCAGTACTTC.